The 32 T cell receptor beta chains below come from one sample, sequenced in a study of OX40 agonist ivuxolimab in advanced cancers. Libraries were prepared by immunoSEQ multiplex PCR; TCRdb keeps only in-frame clonotypes and omits some of them. The sample includes some 46,000 clones, roughly 90% seen only once; the top ten take roughly 10%. The material sequenced was CD4+ or CD8+ T cells sorted from blood, taken in a trial of the OX40 agonist ivuxolimab. These receptors were obtained from an adult with an advanced solid tumor such as melanoma, head and neck, liver or kidney cancer.

J is TRBJ1-2 and V is TRBV30; no reliable D call. The V gene's germline CDR1 is GTSNPN and CDR2 SVGIG (reference sequence). With 3 bases removed from V and 0 bases from J, the gap between germline ends came to 5 bases. CDR3 length: 12 residues. The CDR3 DNA reads as TGTGCCTGGAGCGACTCTAACTATGGCTACACCTTC. It specifies CAWSDSNYGYTF.

The chain combines TRBV28 with TRBJ2-5; possible D gene TRBD2, 6 bases. CDR1 and CDR2 from the germline V gene are MDHEN and SYDVKM. The V and J ends lost 2 bases and 3 bases respectively, with 10 bases between them. This CDR3 region has 14 residues. As DNA, the CDR3 is TGTGCCAGCAGTTTAGGGGAGGAGGAAGAGACCCAGTACTTC. Translated: CASSLGEEEETQYF. The full variable domain, with the rest looked up from reference TRBV28 and TRBJ2-5, is DVKVTQSSRYLVKRTGEKVFLECVQDMDHENMFWYRQDPGLGLRLIYFSYDVKMKEKGDIPEGYSVSREKKERFSLILESASTNQTSMYLCASSLGEEEETQYFGPGTRLLVL.

This rearrangement joins TRBV7-9 to TRBJ1-4; a possible D gene is TRBD1 (6 bases). V dropped 0 bases and J dropped 5 bases, with 16 bases sitting between them. The CDR3 runs to 17 residues. Germline assignment: CDR1 SEHNR and CDR2 FQNEAQ (reference sequence). CDR3 protein: CASSLADMGAANEKLFF. In DNA form, the CDR3 reads TGTGCCAGCAGCTTAGCGGACATGGGGGCTGCGAATGAAAAACTGTTTTTT.

The rearrangement joins TRBV7-9 to TRBJ2-7, with D possibly matching TRBD1 (5 bases). V was shortened by 1 base and J by 3 bases, with 13 bases between the two germline ends. CDR1 and CDR2 from the germline V gene are SEHNR and FQNEAQ (reference sequence). This CDR3 comprises 15 residues. Here the CDR3 reads CASSLESGWVYEQYF. The CDR3 DNA reads TGTGCCAGCAGCTTAGAATCAGGGTGGGTCTACGAGCAGTACTTC.

In DNA form, the CDR3 reads TGCGCCAGCAGCCCTAGCGGGGGGTTCAATGAGCAGTTCTTC. It encodes CASSPSGGFNEQFF. This chain uses TRBV4-3 with TRBJ2-1; 11 nucleotides match TRBD2. There are 14 residues in the CDR3. The V gene end was trimmed by 4 bases and the J gene end by 6 bases; junction bases not matched to a gene: 2. The germline CDR1 and CDR2 sequences are LGHNA and YSLEER.

This chain links TRBV9 with TRBJ2-7; TRBD2 aligns across 7 bases. CDR1 SGDLS and CDR2 YYNGEE come from the germline V gene. V shed 4 bases, J shed 2 bases, and the junction held 6 bases outside the gene matches. The CDR3 consists of 14 residues. The DNA of the CDR3 is TGTGCCAGCAGCCCCTCCGCGGGAGCCTACGAGCAGTACTTC. This gives the protein CASSPSAGAYEQYF.

This clone was recorded only once. The rearrangement uses TRBV5-6 and TRBJ2-5; TRBD1 matches 10 bases. There are 15 residues in the CDR3. Germline V CDR1 and CDR2: SGHDT, YYEEEE. V shed 4 bases, J shed 3 bases, and the junction held 6 bases outside the gene matches. The CDR3 bases are TGTGCCAGCAGCCCAAGGGACAGGGGAGAAGAGACCCAGTACTTC. It yields the protein CASSPRDRGEETQYF.

V usage is TRBV4-2 and J usage is TRBJ2-1; unclear D gene. Germline CDR1 and CDR2: LGHNA and YNFKEQ. The CDR3 is 15 amino acids. V dropped 0 bases and J dropped 2 bases, with 8 bases sitting between them. CDR3 sequence reads: CASSQDFLAYNEQFF. The CDR3 coding sequence is TGTGCCAGCAGCCAAGATTTTTTGGCCTACAATGAGCAGTTCTTC.

V is TRBV4-1 and J is TRBJ1-1, with 8 bases identical to TRBD1. Germline V gene data show CDR1 as MGHRA and CDR2 as YSYEKL. The V gene end was trimmed by 1 base and the J gene end by 7 bases; junction bases not matched to a gene: 11. The CDR3 sequence is 16 residues long. The CDR3 region has the DNA TGCGCCAGCAGCCAAGGGTTGGCGACAGGGGATAATGAAGCTTTCTTT. Amino acid sequence: CASSQGLATGDNEAFF.

This clone appeared once. The V gene is TRBV19, the J gene TRBJ1-1, with 8 bases that match TRBD1. Germline V gene sequence: CDR1 LNHDA, CDR2 SQIVND (reference sequence). The CDR3 is 14 residues long. V lost 8 bases and J lost 1; bases outside the gene matches: 6. DNA of the CDR3: TGTGCCAGTCAAAGAGACAGGGGGAACACTGAAGCTTTCTTT. It yields the protein CASQRDRGNTEAFF.

CDR3 DNA: TGTGCCAGTAGATCTCCTCAGGAGACCCAGTACTTC. Translating it yields CASRSPQETQYF. This rearrangement joins TRBV19 to TRBJ2-5; D not certain. Germline lookup yields CDR1 LNHDA and CDR2 SQIVND (reference sequence). Trimming removed 6 bases from V and 5 bases from J, with 10 bases in between. This CDR3 is 12 amino acids long.

This chain links TRBV5-1 with TRBJ2-7; tentatively, D is TRBD1 or TRBD2 (6 bases each). The CDR3 length is 17 residues. V was pared by 4 bases and J by 0 bases, with 20 bases between. The germline gives CDR1 SGHRS, CDR2 YFSETQ. The CDR3 nucleotides are TGCGCCAGCAGCCCGGGGATCGGGGGCTTAAGCTCCTACGAGCAGTACTTC. Translation: CASSPGIGGLSSYEQYF.

Here the CDR3 reads CANRTGPPSGANVLTF. DNA of the CDR3: TGTGCCAACCGGACAGGGCCTCCCTCTGGGGCCAACGTCCTGACTTTC. The chain uses TRBV10-3 and TRBJ2-6, with 8 bases fitting TRBD1. The J segment lost 0 bases and the V segment lost 10 bases, leaving 8 bases of the junction unmatched. The CDR3 is 16 amino acids. The germline gives CDR1 ENHRY, CDR2 SYGVKD.

This chain links TRBV6-6 with TRBJ1-6; 7 bases agree with TRBD1. Germline CDR1 and CDR2: MNHNY and SVGAGI (reference sequence). The V and J ends lost 5 bases and 5 bases, in that order; junction bases with no gene match: 6. The CDR3 contains 15 residues. The DNA of the CDR3 is TGTGCCAGCAGTCGGGGGGGGACAGATAATTCACCCCTCCACTTT. This sequence encodes CASSRGGTDNSPLHF.

The chain employs TRBV6-5 and TRBJ1-1; D is undetermined. Trimming left V 5 bases short and J 5 bases short, with 15 bases between. Looked up from germline, CDR1 is MNHEY and CDR2 is SVGAGI. The CDR3 has 14 amino acids. Here the CDR3 reads CASSPGRGITEAFF. DNA for the CDR3: TGTGCCAGCAGTCCCGGACGAGGGATAACTGAAGCTTTCTTT.

CDR3 nucleotides: TGTGCCAGCAGGGTACAGAACCAAGAGACCCAGTACTTC. It yields the protein CASRVQNQETQYF. V and J are TRBV27 and TRBJ2-5; unclear D gene. V was pared by 6 bases and J by 0 bases, with 8 bases between. The CDR3 consists of 13 residues. Per germline, CDR1 MNHEY and CDR2 SMNVEV (reference sequence).

The rearrangement links TRBV7-2 to TRBJ2-7; TRBD1 matches at 8 bases. This CDR3 comprises 15 residues. Germline V lookup: CDR1 SGHTA, CDR2 FQGNSA. The trim removed 4 bases at V and 0 bases at J, leaving 5 bases unmatched. CDR3 bases: TGTGCCAGCAGCTCCAGGACAGGGAGCTCCTACGAGCAGTACTTC. This gives the protein CASSSRTGSSYEQYF.

The sample holds a few counts of this clone. This chain connects TRBV9 to TRBJ2-7; 7 nucleotides line up with TRBD2. This CDR3 has 15 residues. J lost 3 bases, V lost 0 bases, and 6 bases had no gene match. CDR1 SGDLS and CDR2 YYNGEE come from the germline V gene. The CDR3: CASSVEASGYYEQYF. CDR3 bases: TGTGCCAGCAGCGTAGAGGCTAGCGGATACTACGAGCAGTACTTC.

The CDR3 DNA is TGTGCCAGCAGTTTGATGACAGGGGGTCAGCCCCAGCATTTT. It is translated as CASSLMTGGQPQHF. The J gene is TRBJ1-5, the V gene TRBV27; TRBD1 agrees at 9 bases. With V trimmed by 3 bases and J by 6 bases, 3 bases remained unmatched. Germline CDR1 reads MNHEY; CDR2 reads SMNVEV (reference sequence). The CDR3 extends over 14 amino acids.

This rearrangement joins TRBV29-1 to TRBJ1-1; no clear D gene. Per germline, CDR1 SQVTM and CDR2 ANQGSEA. V lost 0 bases and J lost 8, with 10 bases in between. This CDR3 contains 12 residues. DNA for the CDR3: TGCAGCGTTGAAGATTTGCGAGGAGAAGCTTTCTTT. Amino acids: CSVEDLRGEAFF.

Comments on this clone: At one of its ends the junction is not consistent with the germline gene, which may arise from a read error. The chain links TRBV5-1 to TRBJ1-4, with D uncertain. CDR1 is SGHRS and CDR2 is YFSETQ in the germline V gene. The CDR3 runs 15 residues. DNA of the CDR3: TGCGCCAGCAGCCCCACCGTGGCGGGAAGTGAAAAACTGCTTTTT. Translation: CASSPTVAGSEKLLF. Looking up the rest from reference TRBV5-1 and TRBJ1-4 gives the full variable domain: KAGVTQTPRYLIKTRGQQVTLSCSPISGHRSVSWYQQTPGQGLQFLFEYFSETQRNKGNFPGRFSGRQFSNSRSEMNVSTLELGDSALYLCASSPTVAGSEKLLFGSGTQLSVL.

This clone has just a few counts. The gene calls are TRBV11-3 and TRBJ2-7; no clear D gene. This CDR3 is 13 amino acids long. Trimming pared 5 bases from V and 0 bases from J, leaving 8 bases between. Germline loops: CDR1 SGHNT, CDR2 YENEEA. This CDR3 is CASSLGPSYEQYF. DNA for the CDR3: TGTGCCAGCAGCCTCGGACCCTCCTACGAGCAGTACTTC.

The table lists this clone with a few counts. This chain links TRBV6-4 with TRBJ2-3; 9 nucleotides agree with TRBD2. Germline CDR1 is MRHNA and CDR2 is SNTAGT. V lost 4 bases, J lost 1 base, and 0 bases stayed unmatched. The CDR3 is made up of 14 amino acids. The CDR3 loop reads CASSGTSGTDTQYF. The DNA for the CDR3 is TGTGCCAGCAGTGGGACTAGCGGCACAGATACGCAGTATTTT.

The chain recombines TRBV19 with TRBJ2-3, with 8 bases matching TRBD1. The CDR3 covers 16 residues. Per germline, CDR1 LNHDA and CDR2 SQIVND (reference sequence). V dropped 6 bases and J dropped 0; count of bases not matched to a gene: 8. The CDR3 DNA reads TGTGCCAGTAGCCAGGGGGCACTCACTAGCACAGATACGCAGTATTTT. It yields the protein CASSQGALTSTDTQYF.

The chain uses TRBV7-2 and TRBJ2-3, with D possibly being TRBD1 or TRBD2 (5 bases each). Trimming removed 5 bases at V and 3 bases at J, with 9 bases between. Germline assignment: CDR1 SGHTA and CDR2 FQGNSA. The CDR3 covers 13 residues. The CDR3 DNA reads TGTGCCAGCAGCCCGTGGGGGACAGATACGCAGTATTTT. Residues: CASSPWGTDTQYF.

This clone was picked up one time. The chain is built from TRBV7-8 and TRBJ2-3; TRBD2 agrees at 8 bases. CDR1 SGHVS and CDR2 FQNEAQ come from the germline V gene. V shed 5 bases, J shed 4 bases, and the junction held 8 bases outside the gene matches. CDR3 size: 15 residues. CDR3 amino acids: CASSRKLAAADTQYF. The CDR3 coding sequence is TGTGCCAGCAGCCGGAAACTAGCGGCAGCAGATACGCAGTATTTT.

The CDR3 DNA reads TGTGCCAGCAGCTTGGGAAATGAGGAGCTGAACTATGGCTACACCTTC. It codes for CASSLGNEELNYGYTF. The rearrangement joins TRBV5-4 to TRBJ1-2; unclear D gene. Germline assignment: CDR1 SGHNT and CDR2 YYREEE (reference sequence). CDR3 size: 16 residues. V was clipped by 0 bases and J by 2 bases, with 14 bases between them.

This clone showed up just a few times. The genes are TRBV4-2 and TRBJ1-2; D gene ambiguous. CDR1 is LGHNA, CDR2 YNFKEQ, per germline. This CDR3 contains 15 residues. Trimming shortened V by 4 bases and J by 7 bases, and 19 bases separated the two germline ends. The CDR3 DNA reads as TGTGCCAGCAGCCTTAACCAACGGGTGATTAGTGGCTACACCTTC. Encoded protein: CASSLNQRVISGYTF.

This clone was observed once. This chain uses TRBV25-1 with TRBJ2-2; 13 bases map to TRBD2. With V trimmed by 10 bases and J by 6 bases, 11 bases remained unmatched. This CDR3 is built from 16 residues. Germline CDR1 and CDR2: MGHDK and SYGVNS. The DNA for the CDR3 is TGTGCCACCTCACTAGCGGGAGGGCCCAGTTCCGGGGAGCTGTTTTTT. It is translated as CATSLAGGPSSGELFF.

The chain recombines TRBV13 with TRBJ2-3; TRBD2 agrees at 12 bases. The length of the CDR3 is 15 residues. Germline lookup yields CDR1 PRHDT and CDR2 FYEKMQ (reference sequence). The V gene end was trimmed by 3 bases and the J gene end by 6 bases; junction bases not matched to a gene: 4. Written as DNA, the CDR3 is TGTGCCAGCAGCTTCCGACTAGCGGGGGTGGATACGCAGTATTTT. It encodes CASSFRLAGVDTQYF.

The chain carries TRBV10-3 and TRBJ2-7; 10 bases are a match to TRBD2. CDR1 and CDR2 from the germline V gene are ENHRY and SYGVKD. CDR3 length: 15 residues. The V gene end was trimmed by 6 bases and the J gene end by 0 bases; junction bases not matched to a gene: 5. The CDR3 DNA reads TGTGCCATCAGCAGTAGCGGGAGGTCCTCCTACGAGCAGTACTTC. Encoded protein: CAISSSGRSSYEQYF.

This chain's CDR3 is CASSVGGGIADTQYF. The DNA of the CDR3 is TGTGCCAGCAGCGTGGGGGGCGGGATCGCAGATACGCAGTATTTT. This chain links TRBV9 with TRBJ2-3; D tentatively fits TRBD1 or TRBD2 (6 bases each). The germline V and J ends were trimmed by 2 bases and 4 bases, with 14 bases remaining between them. The CDR3 consists of 15 residues. Germline CDR1 and CDR2: SGDLS and YYNGEE.